Following are 26 T cell receptor beta chains from one sample sequenced in a study of response to subunit inactivated influenza vaccine. MiXCR was run by TCRdb on the RT-PCR reads, yielding one entry per CDR3 protein. The sample has around 580,000 distinct CDR3 sequences, about 10% seen once. The starting material was PBMCs from blood, obtained on the day of vaccination. These receptors all stem from a man aged 45-65 years who received an inactivated influenza vaccine.

CDR3 bases: TGTGCCAGCAGTTTATCGTGGACAGGACCTTACGAGCAGTACTTC. Its translation is CASSLSWTGPYEQYF. This chain links TRBV27 with TRBJ2-7; 7 bases align to TRBD1. With 0 bases clipped from V and 4 bases from J, the junction kept 6 bases outside the gene matches. Per germline, CDR1 MNHEY and CDR2 SMNVEV (reference sequence). The CDR3 loop spans 15 amino acids.

V is TRBV19 and J is TRBJ2-1, with a weak D call TRBD2 (5 bases). This CDR3 is 17 amino acids long. Trimming removed 5 bases from V and 4 bases from J, with 21 bases in between. The germline gives CDR1 LNHDA, CDR2 SQIVND (reference sequence). The CDR3 nucleotides read TGTGCCAGTAGTCCCCGGGGTTCAGCGGTCACTTACAATGAGCAGTTCTTC. This gives the protein CASSPRGSAVTYNEQFF.

This clonotype was observed at least ten times. The chain carries TRBV4-2 and TRBJ2-2; D is ambiguous. The V end was cut by 3 bases, the J end by 2 bases, with 13 bases between. Germline V gene data show CDR1 as LGHNA and CDR2 as YNFKEQ. The CDR3 runs 16 residues. The CDR3 reads CASSHHWAVNTGELFF. CDR3 bases: TGTGCCAGCAGCCACCATTGGGCGGTAAACACCGGGGAGCTGTTTTTT.

The V call is TRBV5-1, the J call TRBJ1-1; D may be TRBD1 (6 bases). The CDR3 is 15 amino acids. CDR1 and CDR2 from the germline V gene are SGHRS and YFSETQ. Trimming shortened V by 3 bases and J by 0 bases, and 12 bases separated the two germline ends. The CDR3 DNA follows: TGCGCCAGCAGCTCAGGGGAAGGGGTGAACACTGAAGCTTTCTTT. Translated: CASSSGEGVNTEAFF.

V and J are TRBV12-3 or TRBV12-4 and TRBJ2-7, with 8 bases aligning to TRBD1. The CDR3 is 14 residues long. The V and J ends lost 4 bases and 3 bases, in that order; junction bases with no gene match: 5. In nucleotides, the CDR3 is TGTGCCAGCAGTTCCCGGACAGGGATCTACGAGCAGTACTTC. It codes for CASSSRTGIYEQYF.

Here the CDR3 reads CSASELAGKGGELFF. The DNA of the CDR3 is TGCAGTGCTAGTGAACTAGCGGGAAAGGGCGGGGAGCTGTTTTTT. The V and J genes are TRBV20-1 and TRBJ2-2; 10 bases are a match to TRBD2. The CDR3 is 15 amino acids. Germline CDR1 is DFQATT and CDR2 is SNEGSKA (reference sequence). Trimming removed 3 bases from V and 7 bases from J; junction bases left unmatched: 8.

The chain joins TRBV12-3 or TRBV12-4 to TRBJ1-3; D unresolved. Trimming took 9 bases from V and 8 from J, leaving 8 bases between them. The CDR3 sequence is 10 residues long. CDR3 in DNA: TGTGCCAGTTGGATACACACCATATATTTT. Encoded protein: CASWIHTIYF.

This rearrangement joins TRBV4-1 to TRBJ1-3; the match to TRBD1 covers 7 bases. The CDR3 sequence is 15 residues long. Germline V gene sequence: CDR1 MGHRA, CDR2 YSYEKL. The V and J ends lost 1 base and 2 bases, in that order; junction bases with no gene match: 2. The CDR3 sequence is CASSQGGQPGNTIYF. For the CDR3, the DNA is TGCGCCAGCAGCCAAGGGGGACAGCCTGGAAACACCATATATTTT.

CDR3 protein: CASSFVGTGSYEQYF. DNA for the CDR3: TGTGCCAGCAGTTTCGTGGGGACAGGGTCTTACGAGCAGTACTTC. V and J are TRBV28 and TRBJ2-7; 9 nucleotides match TRBD1. V lost 3 bases and J lost 4; bases outside the gene matches: 7. Germline CDR1 is MDHEN and CDR2 is SYDVKM. The CDR3 runs to 15 residues.

There are a few counts of this clonotype. V and J are TRBV10-3 and TRBJ2-2; 7 positions match TRBD2. The CDR3 extends over 14 amino acids. From germline, CDR1 is ENHRY and CDR2 SYGVKD. V dropped 2 bases and J dropped 3; count of bases not matched to a gene: 0. The CDR3 DNA sequence: TGTGCCATCAGTGAGGGGGGGGACACCGGGGAGCTGTTTTTT. Amino acids: CAISEGGDTGELFF.

In this sample, this clonotype turned up a few times. The chain couples TRBV7-9 to TRBJ1-6; maybe TRBD1 (6 bases). This CDR3 contains 15 residues. The germline V gene encodes CDR1 SEHNR and CDR2 FQNEAQ (reference sequence). The V gene lost 3 bases and the J gene lost 7 bases, with 13 bases spanning the gap. In nucleotides, the CDR3 is TGTGCCAGCAGCTTCACCTCAGGGGAGAATTCACCCCTCCACTTT. Residues: CASSFTSGENSPLHF.

This clonotype was found a few times. The CDR3 region has the DNA TGTGCCAGCAGCAAAGGGGTGGGACTAGCGGGATTTGAGCAGTTCTTC. This translates into CASSKGVGLAGFEQFF. The V and J genes are TRBV21-1 and TRBJ2-1; TRBD2 reflects the table's D call only, with no check against the DNA. TRBV21-1 is shown as a pseudogene. The CDR3 extends over 16 amino acids.

In this sample, this clonotype turned up a few times. This chain joins TRBV5-1 and TRBJ2-1; 14 bases match TRBD2. Germline V gene sequence: CDR1 SGHRS, CDR2 YFSETQ. With 0 bases clipped from V and 9 bases from J, the junction kept 8 bases outside the gene matches. The CDR3 length is 17 residues. For the CDR3, the DNA is TGCGCCAGCAGCTTGGCCGGGACTAGCGGGAGCATCAGTGAGCAGTTCTTC. Protein product: CASSLAGTSGSISEQFF.

There are a few counts of this clonotype. The V and J genes are TRBV4-1 and TRBJ2-4; D call uncertain. The V and J ends lost 4 bases and 5 bases respectively, with 15 bases between them. Germline CDR1 reads MGHRA; CDR2 reads YSYEKL. The CDR3 contains 15 residues. The CDR3 region is CASSPYPAPQNIQYF. The CDR3 DNA follows: TGCGCCAGCAGCCCTTACCCGGCTCCACAAAACATTCAGTACTTC.

This clonotype was seen repeatedly, ten times or more. The chain carries TRBV24-1 and TRBJ1-2; D gene uncertain. The CDR3 sequence is 14 residues long. Per the germline V gene, CDR1 is KGHDR and CDR2 is SFDVKD. The V end was cut by 4 bases, the J end by 2 bases, with 10 bases between. CDR3 in amino acids: CATSDWTENYGYTF. The CDR3 region has the DNA TGTGCCACCAGTGACTGGACGGAAAACTATGGCTACACCTTC.

This clonotype was seen more than once but under ten times. This chain connects TRBV7-3 to TRBJ2-2; 8 bases are a match to TRBD1. The CDR3 runs to 16 residues. The ends lost 0 bases at V and 5 bases at J; junction bases unmatched: 5. Germline CDR1 SGHTA, CDR2 FQGTGA. The CDR3 DNA is TGTGCCAGCAGCTTAACTTCCGGACAGGGAACCGGGGAGCTGTTTTTT. As protein: CASSLTSGQGTGELFF.

This clonotype occurred a few times. V gene TRBV19 combines with J gene TRBJ2-1, with D possibly matching TRBD1 (6 bases). CDR1 and CDR2 from the germline V gene are LNHDA and SQIVND (reference sequence). V lost 4 bases to trimming and J lost 7 bases, with 14 bases between them. The CDR3 is 14 residues long. DNA of the CDR3: TGTGCCAGTAGTAACAGGGTCCCCGGGAATGAGCAGTTCTTC. This encodes CASSNRVPGNEQFF.

This clonotype occurred a few times. The chain employs TRBV12-3 or TRBV12-4 and TRBJ1-2; 8 bases map to TRBD1. The V gene end was trimmed by 4 bases and the J gene end by 2 bases; junction bases not matched to a gene: 6. The length of the CDR3 is 15 residues. The CDR3 region is CASSSTDRGNYGYTF. DNA for the CDR3: TGTGCCAGCAGTTCCACAGACAGGGGCAACTATGGCTACACCTTC.

This clonotype has a count of ten or more. This chain links TRBV6-2 or TRBV6-3 with TRBJ2-3; a possible D gene is TRBD2 (6 bases). Germline CDR1 MNHEY, CDR2 SVGEGT. The CDR3 has 15 residues. Trimming cost V 6 bases and J 2 bases, with 15 bases left between them. CDR3 in amino acids: CASSGLAGSTDTQYF. The CDR3 DNA sequence: TGTGCCAGCAGCGGCCTGGCGGGATCCACAGATACGCAGTATTTT.

This clonotype occurred a few times. The V call is TRBV12-3 or TRBV12-4, the J call TRBJ1-5; 7 bases align to TRBD1. This CDR3 contains 15 residues. With V trimmed by 5 bases and J by 3 bases, 7 bases remained unmatched. CDR3 residues: CASSDQGVPNQPQHF. The CDR3 nucleotides read TGTGCCAGCAGTGATCAGGGGGTCCCCAATCAGCCCCAGCATTTT.

The chain links TRBV5-1 to TRBJ2-1, with 8 bases that match TRBD2. The CDR3 loop spans 17 amino acids. Trimming removed 6 bases from V and 5 bases from J; junction bases left unmatched: 16. Germline loops: CDR1 SGHRS, CDR2 YFSETQ. This chain's CDR3 is CASMPIPSGLGDNEQFF. The CDR3 region has the DNA TGCGCCAGCATGCCTATTCCCTCGGGACTAGGCGACAATGAGCAGTTCTTC.

This clonotype was picked up a small number of times. The CDR3 DNA sequence: TGTGCCAGCAAGACAGGGCTAGGAGGAGGTGAGCAGTTCTTC. Translating it yields CASKTGLGGGEQFF. The chain recombines TRBV2 with TRBJ2-1; 7 bases match TRBD1. V lost 7 bases to trimming and J lost 9 bases; unmatched junction nucleotides: 12. The germline V gene encodes CDR1 SNHLY and CDR2 FYNNEI. CDR3 length: 14 residues.

This rearrangement joins TRBV9 to TRBJ2-1; TRBD2 matches at 7 bases. Germline CDR1 is SGDLS and CDR2 is YYNGEE. V lost 4 bases to trimming and J lost 8 bases; unmatched junction nucleotides: 12. The CDR3 has 15 residues. CDR3 sequence: CASSQPGLSRDEQFF. CDR3 nucleotides: TGTGCCAGCAGCCAGCCGGGACTAAGCAGGGATGAGCAGTTCTTC.

The chain couples TRBV2 to TRBJ2-2; 11 positions match TRBD1. The CDR3 is 18 amino acids. V shed 6 bases and J 1 base; nucleotides not matched to a gene: 10. CDR1 SNHLY and CDR2 FYNNEI come from the germline V gene. This CDR3 reads CASSSLGQGAWNTGELFF. Here the CDR3 DNA reads TGTGCCAGCAGCTCGCTAGGACAGGGGGCTTGGAACACCGGGGAGCTGTTTTTT. Based on the CDR3 plus reference TRBV2 and TRBJ2-2, the full variable domain is EPEVTQTPSHQVTQMGQEVILRCVPISNHLYFYWYRQILGQKVEFLVSFYNNEISEKSEIFDDQFSVERPDGSNFTLKIRSTKLEDSAMYFCASSSLGQGAWNTGELFFGEGSRLTVL.

This chain links TRBV2 with TRBJ2-3; D gene unclear. Trimming took off 3 bases at V and 4 bases at J, with 14 bases between the two ends. Germline CDR1 is SNHLY and CDR2 is FYNNEI. The CDR3 totals 15 residues. Here the CDR3 DNA reads TGTGCCAGCAGTGAGGCCGGGCTCCCATCAGATACGCAGTATTTT. Translation: CASSEAGLPSDTQYF.

In its sample, this clonotype was seen a few times. This rearrangement joins TRBV20-1 to TRBJ2-7, with 8 bases fitting TRBD2. The V gene end was trimmed by 1 base and the J gene end by 3 bases; junction bases not matched to a gene: 8. Germline V lookup: CDR1 DFQATT, CDR2 SNEGSKA (reference sequence). The CDR3 covers 15 residues. This CDR3 is CSARGISGNRYEQYF. CDR3 DNA: TGCAGTGCTAGAGGGATTAGCGGGAATCGCTACGAGCAGTACTTC.